What follows describes a single T cell receptor beta chain. Enrolled through a virtual design, the participants were between about 18 and 89 years of age and came from fewer than 30 US areas. Membership in each cohort depended on participant-reported clinical history. The CDR3 extends over 16 amino acids. Germline CDR1 and CDR2: LGHDT and YNNKEL (reference sequence). The ends lost 0 bases at V and 3 bases at J; junction bases unmatched: 4. The data were taken from a study of blood T cell repertoires in COVID-19. Source study methods: Quantification of nucleated cells was approximated via reference gene primer amplification. The table came from immunoSEQ multiplex PCR; TCRdb's copy has only in-frame clones and leaves some out. V and J calls plus clone size are reproduced from that table; the DNA served to infer D and trimming. The sample has about 240,000 clones, around 89% seen once.

The genes are TRBV3-1 (or the pseudogene TRBV3-2) and TRBJ2-7, with TRBD2 identical over 11 bases. What was sequenced was PBMCs or T cells enriched from blood (not recorded which). This clonotype was sampled from a woman aged 25 to 39 who had recovered from COVID-19. CDR3 in amino acids: CASSQDRLAGIYEQYF. CDR3 bases: TGTGCCAGCAGCCAAGATCGACTAGCGGGAATCTACGAGCAGTACTTC.